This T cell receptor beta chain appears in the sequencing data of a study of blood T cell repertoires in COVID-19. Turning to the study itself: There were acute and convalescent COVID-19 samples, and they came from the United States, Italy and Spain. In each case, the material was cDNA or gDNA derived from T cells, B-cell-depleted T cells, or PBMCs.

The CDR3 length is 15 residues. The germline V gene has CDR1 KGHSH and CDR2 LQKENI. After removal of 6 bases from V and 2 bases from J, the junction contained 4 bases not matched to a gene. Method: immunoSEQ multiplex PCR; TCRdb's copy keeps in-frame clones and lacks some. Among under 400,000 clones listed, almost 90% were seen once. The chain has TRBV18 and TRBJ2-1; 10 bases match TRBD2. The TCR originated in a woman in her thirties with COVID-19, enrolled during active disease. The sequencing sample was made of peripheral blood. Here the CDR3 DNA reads TGTGCCAGCTCGGAGCGGGAGGGCCCCTACAATGAGCAGTTCTTC. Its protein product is CASSEREGPYNEQFF.